This TCR beta chain was recorded in a study of blood T cell repertoires in COVID-19. Study information: The United States, Italy and Spain supplied acute and convalescent COVID-19 samples. Sources were T cells, B-cell-depleted T cells, or PBMCs; the material itself was cDNA or gDNA.

Recovered status in Cohort 3 required two negative PCRs, clearance, or symptom resolution. The authors' processing: Estimation of nucleated cell counts relied on the amplification of reference gene primers. Profiled with immunoSEQ multiplex PCR; TCRdb holds only in-frame clones, not every one. The D gene and trimming were derived from the DNA, and the V and J assignments and clone size from that table. This sample has about 140,000 clones, with roughly 79% found just once. Per the germline V gene, CDR1 is LGHDT and CDR2 is YNNKEL (reference sequence). J was trimmed by 5 bases and V by 4 bases; bases with no gene match: 3. There are 14 residues in the CDR3.

Source material: PBMCs or T cells enriched from blood (not recorded which). The chain has TRBV3-1 (or the pseudogene TRBV3-2) and TRBJ2-5; TRBD2 matches at 11 bases. This receptor was identified in a woman between 45 and 60 years old who had recovered from COVID-19. The CDR3 is CASSPLAGGETQYF. CDR3 nucleotide sequence: TGTGCCAGCAGCCCCCTAGCGGGAGGCGAGACCCAGTACTTC.